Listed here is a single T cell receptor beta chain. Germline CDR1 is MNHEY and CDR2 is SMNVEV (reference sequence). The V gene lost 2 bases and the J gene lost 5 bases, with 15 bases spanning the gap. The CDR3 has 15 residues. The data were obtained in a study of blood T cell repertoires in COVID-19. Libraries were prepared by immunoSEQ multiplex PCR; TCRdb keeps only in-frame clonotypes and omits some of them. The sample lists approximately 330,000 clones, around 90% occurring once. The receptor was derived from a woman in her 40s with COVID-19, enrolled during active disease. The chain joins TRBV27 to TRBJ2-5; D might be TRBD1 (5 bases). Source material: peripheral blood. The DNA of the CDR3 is TGTGCCAGCAGTTTAGCCCAGGGTCTCGGGGAGACCCAGTACTTC. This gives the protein CASSLAQGLGETQYF.